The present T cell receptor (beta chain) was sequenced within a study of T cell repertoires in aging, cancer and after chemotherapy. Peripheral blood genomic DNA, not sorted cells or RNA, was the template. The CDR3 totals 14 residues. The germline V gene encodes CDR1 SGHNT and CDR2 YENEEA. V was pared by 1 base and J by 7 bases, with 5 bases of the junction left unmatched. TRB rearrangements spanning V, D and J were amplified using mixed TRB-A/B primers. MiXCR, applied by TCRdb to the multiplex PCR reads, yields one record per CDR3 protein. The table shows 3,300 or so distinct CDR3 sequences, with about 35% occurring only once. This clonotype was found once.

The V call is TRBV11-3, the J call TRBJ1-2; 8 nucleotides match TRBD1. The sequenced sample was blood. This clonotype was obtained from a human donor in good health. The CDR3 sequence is CASSLAQGAGGYTF. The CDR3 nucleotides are TGTGCCAGCAGCTTAGCCCAGGGGGCGGGTGGCTACACCTTC.